This TCR beta chain was profiled in a study of regulatory T cells in long-lasting Graves disease. Broader study findings: When disease was persistent, TRBV28, TRBJ1-2 and TRBJ2-5 were the favored segments.

The table lists this clonotype with many counts. What it recognizes is unknown. Construction of TCR beta libraries relied on iRepertoire HTBI primers and on Arm-PCR targeting CDR3 regions. From the multiplex PCR reads, TCRdb called clonotypes with MiXCR, one entry per CDR3 protein. The sample has hundreds of thousands of distinct CDR3 sequences; 20% to 25% are singletons. The time point is: persistent/refractory GD, antithyroid drugs over 5 years with positive TRAb. After RNA was extracted from PBMCs, the TCR library was made from it. This CDR3 contains 14 residues. The germline CDR1 and CDR2 sequences are MDHEN and SYDVKM. V lost 5 bases and J lost 2, with 13 bases in between.

This TCR was sampled from a female donor with Graves disease. The rearrangement links TRBV28 to TRBJ2-7; D remains ambiguous. This sample comprised peripheral blood mononuclear cells (PBMCs), obtained when the disease was refractory, from a patient treated with antithyroid drugs. CDR3 loop: CASSPGDQTYEQYF. DNA of the CDR3: TGTGCCAGCAGTCCTGGCGATCAGACCTACGAGCAGTACTTC.